This TCR beta chain emerged from a study of cytomegalovirus exposure and HLA in healthy donors. Study background: An early data release held 75 million to 100 million unique TCRs from HLA-typed donors.

PCR primers comprised 60 Vbeta and 13 Jbeta primers. Profiled with immunoSEQ multiplex PCR; TCRdb holds only in-frame clones, not every one. The sample has about 120,000 clones, around 80% seen once; the top ten hold roughly 3%. Between the trimmed V and J ends, which lost 5 bases and 2 bases, there was a span of 21 bases. Germline loops: CDR1 LNHDA, CDR2 SQIVND (reference sequence). The length of the CDR3 is 17 residues. A note on this clone: Its antigen is undetermined.

General study results and limits: Overall, about 160 TCR beta chains were annotated as cytomegalovirus-associated. A prior analysis recorded that most TCR beta V segments were productive about 87% or about 30% of the time. After further analysis at a later stage, 17,000 or so TCR beta sequences were associated with HLA alleles at 0.05 false discovery rate.

Sample: PBMCs. This rearrangement joins TRBV19 to TRBJ1-2; perhaps TRBD1 as D (5 bases). The sequence was collected from a female donor in good health and CMV-seronegative. CDR3 bases: TGTGCCAGTAGTCCCCGGGCGGGGGGGACTACCAACTATGGCTACACCTTC. This gives the protein CASSPRAGGTTNYGYTF.